This TCR beta chain stems from a study of blood T cells in healthy people across ages. Turning to the study itself: When template switching was applied, about one barcoded beta molecule was captured per two T cells.

The V gene end was trimmed by 4 bases and the J gene end by 3 bases; junction bases not matched to a gene: 6. Germline V gives CDR1 SGHDT, CDR2 YYEEEE. The CDR3 is made up of 14 amino acids. The table lists this clonotype with a few counts. Next came a second PCR, run for about 7 to 12 cycles, which used a sample-barcoded 5' primer along with a J-beta primer mix. TCRdb ran MiXCR on the 5' RACE reads and lists one entry per CDR3 protein. This sample has 1.5 million to 2 million distinct CDR3 sequences, with roughly 27% found just once. Russia was home to the donors, healthy Caucasian individuals aged roughly 6 to 90.

The chain is built from TRBV5-6 and TRBJ1-2, with 7 positions matching TRBD1. This receptor was identified in a woman under 40 in good health. The sequencing sample was made of blood. The CDR3 loop reads CASSPTGMDYGYTF. The CDR3 region has the DNA TGTGCCAGCAGCCCGACAGGGATGGACTATGGCTACACCTTC.